The clone carrying this T cell receptor (beta chain) appeared a few times. This specimen belongs to a study of T cells in Graves' hyperthyroidism and ophthalmopathy. TCR beta CDR3 regions were amplified from RNA. The HTBI primer set drove a first-round RT-PCR of the TCR CDR3. Using its own MiXCR run on the multiplex PCR reads, TCRdb lists one record per CDR3 protein. The sample has about 210,000 distinct CDR3 sequences, under 20% seen once. Germline CDR1 SGDLS, CDR2 YYNGEE. This CDR3 spans 16 amino acids. The ends were cut back, 0 bases at V and 5 bases at J, with 14 bases in the middle. The rearrangement joins TRBV9 to TRBJ2-2, with a tentative D call TRBD1 (6 bases). This TCR was sampled from a man between 50 and 59 years old with Graves' hyperthyroidism. Sequenced: blood. The CDR3 region is CASSVDGGAGTGELFF. The CDR3 bases are TGTGCCAGCAGCGTAGATGGGGGCGCAGGGACCGGGGAGCTGTTTTTT.